One and the same sample provided the 26 T cell receptor beta chains below, sequenced in a study of read filtering for tumor transcriptome and immune sequencing. This library used around 400 ng RNA and molecular barcoded adaptors spanning alpha/delta and beta/gamma chains. TCRdb analysed the reads with MiXCR anew, one entry per CDR3 protein. The sample yields around 130,000 distinct CDR3 sequences, around 13% seen once. Material: a population of CD138-negative cells sorted from bone marrow. The receptor source for this set is a donor aged 40 or older with multiple myeloma.

This clonotype was found many times. The chain carries TRBV9 and TRBJ1-6, with D uncertain. The CDR3 is 14 residues long. Trimming removed 0 bases at V and 8 bases at J, with 9 bases between. CDR1 is SGDLS, CDR2 YYNGEE, per germline. The CDR3 spells CASSVAWVDSPLHF. DNA for the CDR3: TGTGCCAGCAGCGTAGCTTGGGTGGATTCACCCCTCCACTTT.

This clonotype was counted between two and nine times. V and J are TRBV6-6 and TRBJ2-3, with 9 bases aligning to TRBD1. Germline V gene data show CDR1 as MNHNY and CDR2 as SVGAGI (reference sequence). V shed 4 bases, J shed 8 bases, and the junction held 13 bases outside the gene matches. The CDR3 has 16 residues. CDR3 nucleotides: TGTGCCAGCAGTTCCCCATCAGGGACAGGGTCAGTTACGCAGTATTTT. It yields the protein CASSSPSGTGSVTQYF.

This clonotype showed up many times. The genes are TRBV10-3 and TRBJ2-3, with 16 bases lining up with TRBD2. Germline V lookup: CDR1 ENHRY, CDR2 SYGVKD. The J segment lost 1 base and the V segment lost 11 bases, leaving 6 bases of the junction unmatched. CDR3 length: 16 amino acids. The CDR3 sequence is CAAGTSGGAGTDTQYF. Here the CDR3 DNA reads TGTGCCGCCGGGACTAGCGGGGGGGCAGGCACAGATACGCAGTATTTT.

A note on this clonotype: A much larger clone sits a single nucleotide away, making a read error possible. The rearrangement uses TRBV6-5 and TRBJ2-4, with 7 nucleotides matching TRBD2. The CDR3 totals 16 residues. With V trimmed by 5 bases and J by 6 bases, 13 bases remained unmatched. Germline V CDR1 and CDR2: MNHEY, SVGAGI. The CDR3 nucleotides read TGTGCCAGCAGTCCGTGTGGGGGAGGGCCGCGAAACATTCAGTACTTC. This codes for CASSPCGGGPRNIQYF.

Notes on this clonotype: This may stem from a read error, because a much larger clone lies one nucleotide away. The chain employs TRBV6-2 or TRBV6-3 and TRBJ1-1, with D unresolved. The CDR3 length is 14 residues. Germline lookup yields CDR1 MNHEY and CDR2 SVGEGT. This CDR3 reads CAGSPAVGRTEAFF. The CDR3, as DNA: TGTGCCGGCAGTCCCGCGGTTGGGCGGACTGAAGCTTTCTTT.

This clonotype was recorded once. This could be a read error, since a much larger clone is one nucleotide away. The rearrangement joins TRBV28 to TRBJ2-7; TRBD1 aligns across 9 bases. From germline, CDR1 is MDHEN and CDR2 SYDVKM. Trimming took 8 bases from V and 6 from J; bases not matched to a gene: 11. The CDR3 spans 14 residues. The DNA of the CDR3 is TGTGCCAGCCTCCCGGGGACAGGGCATGTCGAGCAGTACTTC. This sequence encodes CASLPGTGHVEQYF.

This clonotype showed up just a few times. The chain has TRBV12-3 or TRBV12-4 and TRBJ2-3; the D gene is possibly TRBD1 (6 bases). The CDR3 length is 16 residues. V lost 5 bases to trimming and J lost 12 bases, with 27 bases between them. The DNA of the CDR3 is TGTGCCAGCAGTCCCGGACAGAACATCATTCCCCGTTTCCAGTATTTT. Encoded protein: CASSPGQNIIPRFQYF.

The chain combines TRBV6-5 with TRBJ1-1; 8 positions agree with TRBD1. CDR1 MNHEY and CDR2 SVGAGI come from the germline V gene. Unmatched junction bases numbered 3, after V lost 2 bases and J lost 1 base. This CDR3 contains 15 residues. This CDR3 reads CASSYRQGRNTEAFF. The DNA for the CDR3 is TGTGCCAGCAGTTACAGACAGGGGAGGAACACTGAAGCTTTCTTT.

This rearrangement joins TRBV19 to TRBJ2-3, with TRBD2 identical over 9 bases. The V gene's germline CDR1 is LNHDA and CDR2 SQIVND (reference sequence). J lost 6 bases, V lost 5 bases, and 15 bases had no gene match. The CDR3 has 17 amino acids. This CDR3 reads CASSEVAAGGPIDTQYF. The CDR3 DNA follows: TGTGCCAGTAGTGAGGTAGCGGCGGGAGGGCCGATCGATACGCAGTATTTT. Full variable domain (remainder filled in from reference TRBV19 and TRBJ2-3): DGGITQSPKYLFRKEGQNVTLSCEQNLNHDAMYWYRQDPGQGLRLIYYSQIVNDFQKGDIAEGYSVSREKKESFPLTVTSAQKNPTAFYLCASSEVAAGGPIDTQYFGPGTRLTVL.

This clonotype was counted many times. The gene calls are TRBV7-2 and TRBJ2-5; D unresolved. The V gene's germline CDR1 is SGHTA and CDR2 FQGNSA. V was shortened by 4 bases and J by 5 bases, with 8 bases between the two germline ends. CDR3 length equals 12 residues. The CDR3 region is CASSSTRETQYF. The CDR3 DNA is TGTGCCAGCAGCTCGACCCGGGAGACCCAGTACTTC.

This rearrangement joins TRBV28 to TRBJ1-2; D not resolved. This CDR3 has 14 residues. V was pared by 4 bases and J by 5 bases, with 14 bases between. In germline, CDR1 is MDHEN, CDR2 SYDVKM. CDR3 sequence (DNA): TGTGCCAGCAGTTCCCCGGGCGCCCAGTATGGCTACACCTTC. Translation: CASSSPGAQYGYTF.

The chain uses TRBV7-2 and TRBJ1-3; perhaps TRBD1 as D (5 bases). Germline CDR1 is SGHTA and CDR2 is FQGNSA. V was clipped by 5 bases and J by 0 bases, with 20 bases between them. The CDR3 sequence is 18 residues long. CDR3 nucleotides: TGTGCCAGCAGCCCTTCGGGACGGGGCGTTAGCTCTGGAAACACCATATATTTT. It codes for CASSPSGRGVSSGNTIYF. The variable domain in full, with the rest retrieved from reference TRBV7-2 and TRBJ1-3, is GAGVSQSPSNKVTEKGKDVELRCDPISGHTALYWYRQSLGQGLEFLIYFQGNSAPDKSGLPSDRFSAERTGGSVSTLTIQRTQQEDSAVYLCASSPSGRGVSSGNTIYFGEGSWLTVV.

This clonotype was detected ten times or more. The V and J genes are TRBV18 and TRBJ1-1, with a possible D match to TRBD1 (5 bases). V dropped 2 bases and J dropped 5 bases, with 15 bases sitting between them. The CDR3 is 15 residues long. Germline V CDR1 and CDR2: KGHSH, LQKENI. CDR3 residues: CASSPGTPPNTEAFF. The CDR3 DNA reads as TGTGCCAGCTCACCAGGGACGCCACCGAATACTGAAGCTTTCTTT.

This clonotype was found many times. The rearrangement joins TRBV5-1 to TRBJ2-1; 7 bases align to TRBD2. Germline loops: CDR1 SGHRS, CDR2 YFSETQ. The CDR3 contains 15 residues. Germline trimming cut 2 bases from V and 5 bases from J; bases unmatched to any gene: 7. The chain's CDR3 is CASSFNGGLDNEQFF. DNA for the CDR3: TGCGCCAGCAGCTTCAACGGGGGGTTGGACAATGAGCAGTTCTTC. The variable domain in full, completed from reference TRBV5-1 and TRBJ2-1, reads KAGVTQTPRYLIKTRGQQVTLSCSPISGHRSVSWYQQTPGQGLQFLFEYFSETQRNKGNFPGRFSGRQFSNSRSEMNVSTLELGDSALYLCASSFNGGLDNEQFFGPGTRLTVL.

This clonotype has a handful of counts. This chain joins TRBV14 and TRBJ2-1; 10 bases match TRBD2. With 4 bases clipped from V and 8 bases from J, the junction kept 8 bases outside the gene matches. The CDR3 extends over 15 amino acids. Germline V gives CDR1 SGHDN, CDR2 FVKESK. CDR3 sequence: CASSRTSGIRDEQFF. CDR3 bases: TGTGCCAGCAGCCGAACTAGCGGGATTCGAGATGAGCAGTTCTTC.

This clonotype was counted at least ten times. The chain combines TRBV12-3 or TRBV12-4 with TRBJ1-2, with 7 positions matching TRBD1. The CDR3 covers 15 residues. V was clipped by 5 bases and J by 4 bases; unmatched bases: 10. CDR3 in DNA: TGTGCCAGCAGTAAAGACCGGGACAGAGGCTATGGCTACACCTTC. It encodes CASSKDRDRGYGYTF.

This clonotype was counted ten times or more. The chain uses TRBV11-3 and TRBJ2-1; TRBD2 might be the D (6 bases). The V end lost 2 bases, the J end lost 8 bases, and 13 bases lay between the germline ends. Germline CDR1 and CDR2: SGHNT and YENEEA. The CDR3 sequence is 14 residues long. The CDR3 spells CASSLSREYHEQFF. The CDR3 DNA follows: TGTGCCAGCAGCTTAAGCCGGGAGTACCATGAGCAGTTCTTC.

This clonotype came up a few times. This rearrangement joins TRBV4-1 to TRBJ2-5; weak D call: TRBD1 (5 bases). This CDR3 comprises 15 residues. The germline V and J ends were trimmed by 0 bases and 4 bases, with 12 bases remaining between them. Germline CDR1 MGHRA, CDR2 YSYEKL. CDR3 amino acids: CASSQEGLRAETQYF. CDR3 DNA: TGCGCCAGCAGCCAAGAAGGGCTCAGGGCAGAGACCCAGTACTTC.

This clonotype was picked up many times. The chain recombines TRBV19 with TRBJ2-1; D perhaps matches TRBD2 (10 bases). The CDR3 loop spans 18 amino acids. V shed 0 bases and J shed 6 bases, with 21 bases lying between them. CDR1 and CDR2 (germline): LNHDA, SQIVND (reference sequence). CDR3 sequence: CASSIDSGGTGFPNEQFF. The CDR3 DNA follows: TGTGCCAGTAGTATAGATAGCGGGGGGACAGGGTTCCCCAATGAGCAGTTCTTC.

In regard to this clonotype: A much larger clone differs from this one at a single base, so this may be a read error. V is TRBV6-1 and J is TRBJ2-5, with TRBD2 matching over 11 bases. Germline loops: CDR1 MNHNS, CDR2 SASEGT. CDR3 length equals 15 residues. CDR3 coding DNA: TGTGCCAGCAGTGTGGCTAGCGGGGGGCAAGGGACCCAGTACTTC. It codes for CASSVASGGQGTQYF.

This clonotype appeared a single time. A much larger clone differs from this one at a single base, so this may be a read error. The rearrangement joins TRBV6-1 to TRBJ1-4; 9 bases line up with TRBD1. V dropped 7 bases and J dropped 8; count of bases not matched to a gene: 11. Per germline, CDR1 MNHNS and CDR2 SASEGT. The CDR3 runs 15 residues. The DNA for the CDR3 is TGTGCCAGCACCCGGGGACAGGGATTTCAGGAAAAACTGTTTTTT. Translated: CASTRGQGFQEKLFF.

With regard to this clonotype: One base away lies a much larger clone, so this may be a sequencing read error. This chain links TRBV29-1 with TRBJ1-5; a possible D gene is TRBD1 (5 bases). The length of the CDR3 is 10 residues. Germline-derived CDR1 and CDR2 are SQVTM and ANQGSEA. CDR3 protein: CSVVAYPGLF. The CDR3 coding sequence is TGCAGCGTCGTGGCCTATCCGGGACTTTTT.

The rearrangement uses TRBV20-1 and TRBJ2-1; TRBD2 aligns across 8 bases. Germline V gives CDR1 DFQATT, CDR2 SNEGSKA (reference sequence). The V and J ends lost 2 bases and 6 bases, in that order; junction bases with no gene match: 9. This CDR3 spans 15 amino acids. DNA for the CDR3: TGCAGTGCTAGATTGGCGGGAGGCCGGAGCAATGAGCAGTTCTTC. Amino acids: CSARLAGGRSNEQFF.

Note on this clonotype: A read error may account for a junction end that differs from germline. V gene TRBV28 combines with J gene TRBJ2-5, with D perhaps matching TRBD1 (6 bases). The germline V gene encodes CDR1 MDHEN and CDR2 SYDVKM. The CDR3 is 15 amino acids. The CDR3 DNA sequence: TGTGCCAGCAGTTTATTCCGGACAGCCCAAGAGGCCCAGTACTTC. Translation gives CASSLFRTAQEAQYF.

In this sample, this clonotype turned up many times. The chain combines TRBV20-1 with TRBJ2-5; possibly TRBD2 for D (5 bases). The CDR3 length is 13 residues. V gave up 3 bases and J gave up 1 base, with 9 bases separating them. CDR1 and CDR2 (germline): DFQATT, SNEGSKA (reference sequence). The chain's CDR3 is CSASGVGQETQYF. The CDR3 DNA follows: TGCAGTGCTAGCGGGGTTGGCCAAGAGACCCAGTACTTC.

In this sample, this clonotype turned up many times. The CDR3 sequence: CASSLEQMYQETQYF. DNA of the CDR3: TGTGCCAGCAGCTTGGAACAAATGTACCAAGAGACCCAGTACTTC. The J gene is TRBJ2-5, the V gene TRBV5-5; D unclear. CDR3 size: 15 residues. V gave up 0 bases and J gave up 0 bases, with 9 bases separating them. Per germline, CDR1 SGHKS and CDR2 YYEKEE (reference sequence).